This T cell receptor (beta chain) came from a study of shared clonotypes between healthy human individuals (TCRdb year 2020). About the investigation overall: The cohort included three men and a couple of women between 18 and 49 years of age. For each donor, CD4 naive and CD4 memory were each run on three plates, CD8 naive on two plates, and CD8 memory on one plate. Blood TCR repertoires of a handful of healthy adults were deeply sequenced to estimate repertoire size and the extent of clonotype sharing between individuals. Different laboratories and diverse techniques were used to prepare libraries and sequence TCR repertoires, to increase sequencing depth and limit assay-specific biases. Between about 0.8 and 9 billion PBMCs per donor were obtained by leukapheresis. General study outcomes and caveats: Clonotypes shared by all four sorted-subset donors showed higher generation probabilities than non-shared clonotypes. Sampling was limited to blood, and TCR repertoires in tissue likely differ from TCR repertoires in blood. Because the study included only a small number of donors, the genetic and exposure-history diversity represented was limited. Based on pairwise subsampling, the degree of clonotype sharing among donors was expected to be affected by sequencing depth. Sharing across several donors was observed for approximately 5% of naive CD4, 3% to 4% of naive CD8, over 2% of memory CD4, and around 0.44% of memory CD8 clonotypes. Even with the large sequencing depth, rarefaction of the sorted-subset datasets indicated that sequencing was incomplete. Estimated clonotype richness was generally larger for naive than for memory subsets.

Using the deep immunoSEQ assay, TCR CDR3 regions were amplified from genomic DNA by multiplex PCR. Extracted genomic DNA from each cell subset was spread evenly across all wells of several immunoSEQ 96-well plates, with each plate serving as a replicate. For sorted subsets, approximately 190 ng genomic DNA, equal to 25,000 to 35,000 T cell genomes, was loaded into each replicate PCR. Purified libraries were quantified with a Qubit 3.0 fluorometer, sized on a Bioanalyzer 2100, and re-quantified with the KAPA Library Quantification kit. Every immunoSEQ 96-well plate was sequenced on a dedicated single-read 150-cycle Illumina NextSeq 550 flow cell. Per the authors' processing: Because the immunoSEQ output held only junctional sequences and lacked quality scores, the filtering could not match the filtering applied to full-length reads. To assign V/J genes and CDR3, sequences were annotated against IMGT germline references using PyIR, a Python wrapper for IgBLAST v1.9. Any read was removed if the V/J assignment was weak (E-value above 1e-6), the CDR3 was missing, or the read contained stop codons, out-of-frame junctions, or ambiguous translated residues. V3J clonotypes were defined as sequences sharing the same inferred V gene, J gene, and CDR3 amino acid sequence. Percentage overlap between repertoires was calculated by dividing the number of shared unique clonotypes by the size of the smaller repertoire. Repertoire richness was assessed with RTK rarefaction, the Chao1 estimator, and Recon v2.1 estimates of unobserved clonotypes. OLGA was used to compute generation probabilities for all TCRbeta clonotypes that the gDNA method yielded from a handful of donors. TCRdb limited this immuneACCESS table to in-frame rearrangements with V and J called. A share of clones is missing; checked studies link under half to unresolved V genes, and the rest is unexplained. Clonal size and the V and J genes are those of that table, whereas D and trimming came from the DNA. Across this sample there are about 1,500,000 clones, with around 95% seen only once. The ten largest clonotypes hold 1% to 1.5% of the sample.

Concerning this clone itself: What this receptor recognizes is not known. No base qualities exist here, and no much larger clone lies one base off it.

The donors were healthy, HIV-negative adults with no recently reported acute infections or vaccinations. Every donor was a Caucasian adult living in Nashville, Tennessee, USA. CD4+ T cells were enriched through magnetic negative selection, after which naive cells were positively selected on CD45RA and the remaining negative fraction served as the memory subset. After blood collection by leukapheresis, PBMCs were isolated using Ficoll-Histopaque density gradient centrifugation and then cryopreserved in the vapor phase of liquid nitrogen. Purity and quantity of every magnetically sorted T cell population were checked by analytical flow cytometry. From each sorted fraction, genomic DNA was isolated and quantified by UV absorbance on a Nanodrop 2000c. This TCR derives from a man younger than 45 in good health. Sequencing was done on a sample of naive CD4+ T cells sorted from blood. The cell subset or site label for this specimen denotes: CD45RA+ positively selected.

The CDR3: CASSRARGQLYGYTF. Here is the DNA: TGTGCCAGCAGCCGAGCGAGGGGACAGCTCTATGGCTACACCTTC. In this chain, TRBV6-5 is recombined with TRBJ1-2; TRBD1 matches 7 bases in the middle. V lost 6 bases and J lost 4 bases, and the count of bases not matched to a germline gene is 11. CDR1 and CDR2 are drawn from the germline V gene: MNHEY, SVGAGI. From the cysteine through the phenylalanine, the CDR3 covers 15 amino acids. Only CDR3 DNA remains: 45 bases, in frame from the first base.